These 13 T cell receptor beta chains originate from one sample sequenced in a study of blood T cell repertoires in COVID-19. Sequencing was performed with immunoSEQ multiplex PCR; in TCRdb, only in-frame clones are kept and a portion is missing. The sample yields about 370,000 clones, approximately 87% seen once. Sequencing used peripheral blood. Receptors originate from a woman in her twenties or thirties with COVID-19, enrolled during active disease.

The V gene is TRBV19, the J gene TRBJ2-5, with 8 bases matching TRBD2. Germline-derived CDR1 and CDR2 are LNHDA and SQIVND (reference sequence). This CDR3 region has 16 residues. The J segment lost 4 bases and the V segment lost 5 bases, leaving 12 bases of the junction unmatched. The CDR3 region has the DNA TGTGCCAGTAGTCTCACGACTAGCGCGGGATTAGAGACCCAGTACTTC. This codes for CASSLTTSAGLETQYF.

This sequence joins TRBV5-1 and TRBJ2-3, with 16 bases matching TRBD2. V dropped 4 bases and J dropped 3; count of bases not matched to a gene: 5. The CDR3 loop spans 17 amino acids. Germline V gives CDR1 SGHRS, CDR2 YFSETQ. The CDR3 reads CASSLGLAGGPTDTQYF. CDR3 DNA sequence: TGCGCCAGCAGCCTGGGACTAGCGGGAGGGCCGACAGATACGCAGTATTTT. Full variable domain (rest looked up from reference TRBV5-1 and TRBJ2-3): KAGVTQTPRYLIKTRGQQVTLSCSPISGHRSVSWYQQTPGQGLQFLFEYFSETQRNKGNFPGRFSGRQFSNSRSEMNVSTLELGDSALYLCASSLGLAGGPTDTQYFGPGTRLTVL.

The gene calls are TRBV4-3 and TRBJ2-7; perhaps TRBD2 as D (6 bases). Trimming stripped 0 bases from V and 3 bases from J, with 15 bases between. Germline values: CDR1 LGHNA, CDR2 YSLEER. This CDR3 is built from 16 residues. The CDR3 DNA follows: TGCGCCAGCAGCCAAGAGGGTGGTGGAGGGTTCTACGAGCAGTACTTC. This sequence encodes CASSQEGGGGFYEQYF.

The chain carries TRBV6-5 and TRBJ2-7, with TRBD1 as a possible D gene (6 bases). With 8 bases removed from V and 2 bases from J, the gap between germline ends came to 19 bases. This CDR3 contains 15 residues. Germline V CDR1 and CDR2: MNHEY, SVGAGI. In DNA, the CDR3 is TGTGCCAGCCGGGGCTACCGGGACATAGCCTACGAGCAGTACTTC. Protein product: CASRGYRDIAYEQYF.

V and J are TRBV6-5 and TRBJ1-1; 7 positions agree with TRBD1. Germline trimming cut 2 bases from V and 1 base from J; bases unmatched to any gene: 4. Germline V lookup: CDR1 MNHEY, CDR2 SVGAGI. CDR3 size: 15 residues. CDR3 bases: TGTGCCAGCAGTTACCGAGGACAGGCGAACACTGAAGCTTTCTTT. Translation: CASSYRGQANTEAFF.

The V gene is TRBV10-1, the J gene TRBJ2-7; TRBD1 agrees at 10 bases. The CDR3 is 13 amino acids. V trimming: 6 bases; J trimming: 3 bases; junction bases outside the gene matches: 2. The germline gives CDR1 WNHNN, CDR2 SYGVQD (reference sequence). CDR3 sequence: CASSRDRGYEQYF. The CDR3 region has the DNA TGCGCCAGCAGCCGGGACAGGGGCTACGAGCAGTACTTC.

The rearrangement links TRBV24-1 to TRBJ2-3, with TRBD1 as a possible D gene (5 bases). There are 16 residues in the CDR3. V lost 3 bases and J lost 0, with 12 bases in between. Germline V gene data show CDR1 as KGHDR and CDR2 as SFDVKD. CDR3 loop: CATSDLDRTSTDTQYF. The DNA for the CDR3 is TGTGCCACCAGTGATCTTGACAGAACTAGCACAGATACGCAGTATTTT.

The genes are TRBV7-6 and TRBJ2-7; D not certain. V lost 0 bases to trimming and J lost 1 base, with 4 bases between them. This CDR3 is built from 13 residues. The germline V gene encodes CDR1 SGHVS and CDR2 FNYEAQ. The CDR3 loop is CASSLALSYEQYF. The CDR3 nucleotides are TGTGCCAGCAGCTTAGCCCTATCCTACGAGCAGTACTTC.

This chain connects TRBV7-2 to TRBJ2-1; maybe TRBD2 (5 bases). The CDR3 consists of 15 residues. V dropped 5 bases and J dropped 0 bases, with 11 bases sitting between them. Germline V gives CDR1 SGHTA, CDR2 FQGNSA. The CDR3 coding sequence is TGTGCCAGCAGCCCTGAGGCGGGCTCCTACAATGAGCAGTTCTTC. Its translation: CASSPEAGSYNEQFF.

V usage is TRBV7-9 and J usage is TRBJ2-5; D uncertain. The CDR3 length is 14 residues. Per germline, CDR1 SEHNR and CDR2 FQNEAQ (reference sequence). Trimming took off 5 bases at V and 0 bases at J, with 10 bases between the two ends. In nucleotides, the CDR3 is TGTGCCAGCAGCCCTGACGGGTACCAAGAGACCCAGTACTTC. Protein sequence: CASSPDGYQETQYF.

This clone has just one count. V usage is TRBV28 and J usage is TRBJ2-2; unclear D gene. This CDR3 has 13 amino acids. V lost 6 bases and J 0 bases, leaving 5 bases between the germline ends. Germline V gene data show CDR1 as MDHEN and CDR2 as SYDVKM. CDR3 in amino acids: CASRTANTGELFF. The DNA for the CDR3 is TGTGCCAGCAGGACTGCGAACACCGGGGAGCTGTTTTTT.

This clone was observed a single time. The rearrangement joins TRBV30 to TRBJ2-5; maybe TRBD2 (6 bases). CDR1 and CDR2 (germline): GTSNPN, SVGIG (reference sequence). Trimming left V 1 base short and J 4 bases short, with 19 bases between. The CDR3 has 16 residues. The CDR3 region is CAWSAHLQRAIETQYF. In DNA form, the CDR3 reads TGTGCCTGGAGTGCGCACCTCCAGCGGGCTATAGAGACCCAGTACTTC.

CDR3 in amino acids: CAWSVRRGNYGYTF. The CDR3 nucleotides read TGTGCCTGGAGTGTACGGCGGGGAAACTATGGCTACACCTTC. V usage is TRBV30 and J usage is TRBJ1-2, with D unclear. The germline CDR1 and CDR2 sequences are GTSNPN and SVGIG (reference sequence). Deletions cut 0 bases from V and 2 bases from J, with 10 bases between. The CDR3 covers 14 residues.